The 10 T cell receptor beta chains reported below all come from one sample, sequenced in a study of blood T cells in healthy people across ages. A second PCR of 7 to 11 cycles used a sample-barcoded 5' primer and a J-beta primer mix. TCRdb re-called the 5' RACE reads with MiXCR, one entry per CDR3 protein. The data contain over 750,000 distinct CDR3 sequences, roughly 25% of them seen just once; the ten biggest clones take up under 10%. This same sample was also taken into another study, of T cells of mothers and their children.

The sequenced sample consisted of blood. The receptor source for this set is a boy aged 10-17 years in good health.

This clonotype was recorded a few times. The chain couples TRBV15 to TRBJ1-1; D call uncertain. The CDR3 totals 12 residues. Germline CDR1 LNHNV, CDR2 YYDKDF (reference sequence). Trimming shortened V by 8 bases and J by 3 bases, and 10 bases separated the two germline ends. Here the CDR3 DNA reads TGTGCCACCCGTAATATTTACACTGAAGCTTTCTTT. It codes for CATRNIYTEAFF.

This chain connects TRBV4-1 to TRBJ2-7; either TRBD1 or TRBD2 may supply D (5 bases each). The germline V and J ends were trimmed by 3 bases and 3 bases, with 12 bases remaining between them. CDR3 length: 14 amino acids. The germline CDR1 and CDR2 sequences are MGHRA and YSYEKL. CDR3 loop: CASSQTGTGYEQYF. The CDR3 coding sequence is TGCGCCAGCAGCCAGACCGGGACGGGCTACGAGCAGTACTTC.

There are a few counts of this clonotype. DNA of the CDR3: TGTGCCAGCAGCCAAGAATGGAGACTAGCAGAGGAGACCCAGTACTTC. This codes for CASSQEWRLAEETQYF. The V gene is TRBV3-1, the J gene TRBJ2-5, with 7 nucleotides matching TRBD2. Trimming cost V 0 bases and J 5 bases; bases outside gene matches: 9. Germline CDR1 and CDR2: LGHDT and YNNKEL (reference sequence). This CDR3 comprises 16 residues.

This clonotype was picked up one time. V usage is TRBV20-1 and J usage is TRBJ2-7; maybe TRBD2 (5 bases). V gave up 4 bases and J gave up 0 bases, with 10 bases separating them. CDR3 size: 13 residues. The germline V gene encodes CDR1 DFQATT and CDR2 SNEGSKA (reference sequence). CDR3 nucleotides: TGCAGTGCTAATAGCGTCGGCTCCTACGAGCAGTACTTC. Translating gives CSANSVGSYEQYF.

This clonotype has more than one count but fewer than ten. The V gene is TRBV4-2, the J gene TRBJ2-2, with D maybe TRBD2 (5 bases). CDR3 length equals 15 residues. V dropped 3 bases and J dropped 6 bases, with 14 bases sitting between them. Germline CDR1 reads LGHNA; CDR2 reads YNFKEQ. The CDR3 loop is CASSQDPRGAGELFF. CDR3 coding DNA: TGTGCCAGCAGCCAGGACCCACGGGGAGCCGGGGAGCTGTTTTTT.

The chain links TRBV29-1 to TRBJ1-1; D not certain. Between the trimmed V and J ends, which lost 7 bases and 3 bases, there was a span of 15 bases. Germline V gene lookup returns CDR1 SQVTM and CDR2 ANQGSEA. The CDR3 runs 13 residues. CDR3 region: CSAVTDGYTEAFF. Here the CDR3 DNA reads TGCAGCGCCGTTACAGACGGTTACACTGAAGCTTTCTTT. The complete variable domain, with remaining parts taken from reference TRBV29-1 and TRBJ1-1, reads SAVISQKPSRDICQRGTSLTIQCQVDSQVTMMFWYRQQPGQSLTLIATANQGSEATYESGFVIDKFPISRPNLTFSTLTVSNMSPEDSSIYLCSAVTDGYTEAFFGQGTRLTVV.

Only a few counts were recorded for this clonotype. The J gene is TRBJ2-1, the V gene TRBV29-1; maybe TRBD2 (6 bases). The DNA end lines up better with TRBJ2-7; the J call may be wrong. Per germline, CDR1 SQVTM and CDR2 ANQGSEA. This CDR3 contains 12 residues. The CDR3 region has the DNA TGCAGCGTTGGAGGGAGGACCCACGAGCAGTACTTC. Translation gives CSVGGRTHEQYF.

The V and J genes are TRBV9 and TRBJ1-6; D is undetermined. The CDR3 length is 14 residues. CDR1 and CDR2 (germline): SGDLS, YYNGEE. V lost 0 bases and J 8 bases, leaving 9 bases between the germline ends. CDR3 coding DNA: TGTGCCAGCAGCGTAGGAGGTATTGATTCACCCCTCCACTTT. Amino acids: CASSVGGIDSPLHF.

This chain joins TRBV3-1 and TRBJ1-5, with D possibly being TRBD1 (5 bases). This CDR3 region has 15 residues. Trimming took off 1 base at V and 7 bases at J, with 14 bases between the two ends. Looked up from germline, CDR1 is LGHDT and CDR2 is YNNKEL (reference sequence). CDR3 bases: TGTGCCAGCAGCCAAGGAATGGGGGTTCGACAGCCCCAGCATTTT. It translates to CASSQGMGVRQPQHF.

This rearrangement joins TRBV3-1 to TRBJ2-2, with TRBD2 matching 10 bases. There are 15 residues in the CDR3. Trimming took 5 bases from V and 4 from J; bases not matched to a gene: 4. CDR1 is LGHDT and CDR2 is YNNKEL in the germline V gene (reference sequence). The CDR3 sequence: CASSLAGGSTGELFF. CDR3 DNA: TGTGCCAGCAGCTTAGCGGGAGGATCCACCGGGGAGCTGTTTTTT. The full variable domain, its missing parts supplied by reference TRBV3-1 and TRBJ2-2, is DTAVSQTPKYLVTQMGNDKSIKCEQNLGHDTMYWYKQDSKKFLKIMFSYNNKELIINETVPNRFSPKSPDKAHLNLHINSLELGDSAVYFCASSLAGGSTGELFFGEGSRLTVL.